This T cell receptor (beta chain) was documented in a study of cytomegalovirus exposure and HLA in healthy donors. On the study more broadly: A data release that came early held some 79 million unique TCRs from HLA-typed donors. The study placed approximately 81% of its roughly 400 genotyped donors in the Caucasian-associated ancestry cluster. Study conclusions and caveats: Testing in vitro showed three CMV-associated chains specific for CMV antigens. Prior analysis indicated that the majority of TCR beta V segments exhibited productivity approximately 90% or approximately 30% of the time.

Comments on this clone: Its antigen remains unidentified.

A multiplex PCR was run with 60 Vbeta primers and 13 Jbeta primers. Sequencing was performed with immunoSEQ multiplex PCR; in TCRdb, only in-frame clones are kept and a portion is missing. This table holds hundreds of thousands of clones, 65% to 85% found once. J gave up 8 bases and V 0 bases, and 1 base lay outside the gene matches. The CDR3 loop spans 14 amino acids. Germline V gives CDR1 GTSNPN, CDR2 SVGIG (reference sequence). The receptor comes from a female donor in good health and CMV-seronegative. Sequencing input: PBMCs. The chain has TRBV30 and TRBJ2-4; 13 nucleotides line up with TRBD2. CDR3 nucleotide sequence: TGTGCCTGGAGTGTACTAGCGGGAGGGGACATTCAGTACTTC. It translates to CAWSVLAGGDIQYF.